The 13 T cell receptor beta chains below all came from one sample that was sequenced in a study of control samples from healthy donors and cancer patients. Assay: immunoSEQ multiplex PCR; the TCRdb copy retains only in-frame clones and omits some. This table holds just under 80,000 clones, about 90% found once. Sequencing was done on a sample of PBMCs. These receptors were collected from a woman aged 55-70 years with head and neck cancer.

This chain links TRBV5-4 with TRBJ1-6, with a possible D match to TRBD1 (5 bases). CDR1 is SGHNT and CDR2 is YYREEE in the germline V gene (reference sequence). The V end lost 2 bases, the J end lost 10 bases, and 10 bases lay between the germline ends. The length of the CDR3 is 13 residues. In nucleotides, the CDR3 is TGTGCCAGCAGCTTCACGGGGGGATCACCCCTCCACTTT. It translates to CASSFTGGSPLHF.

The chain is built from TRBV11-2 and TRBJ1-1; a weak D match, TRBD1 (6 bases). Germline V gives CDR1 SGHAT, CDR2 FQNNGV. Trimming pared 4 bases from V and 4 bases from J, leaving 19 bases between. The CDR3 is 16 residues long. DNA for the CDR3: TGTGCCAGCAGCTGGGGGTTTAGCGGAGGGGGCACTGAAGCTTTCTTT. Protein: CASSWGFSGGGTEAFF.

The count of this clone is one. The chain couples TRBV4-2 to TRBJ1-3; 7 positions agree with TRBD1. V was clipped by 4 bases and J by 4 bases; unmatched bases: 4. The length of the CDR3 is 14 residues. The germline V gene has CDR1 LGHNA and CDR2 YNFKEQ. The CDR3 here is CASSRGGEGNTIYF. For the CDR3, the DNA is TGTGCCAGCAGCCGAGGGGGCGAGGGAAACACCATATATTTT.

This clone was observed a single time. J is TRBJ1-6 and V is TRBV2; maybe TRBD1 (5 bases). Germline assignment: CDR1 SNHLY and CDR2 FYNNEI. The CDR3 runs 13 residues. The ends were cut back, 8 bases at V and 9 bases at J, with 14 bases in the middle. CDR3: CASLRGTSSPLHF. The CDR3 DNA reads as TGTGCCAGCTTACGGGGGACGTCTTCACCCCTCCACTTT.

The V and J genes are TRBV19 and TRBJ1-2; D unresolved. CDR1 LNHDA and CDR2 SQIVND come from the germline V gene (reference sequence). The CDR3 loop spans 17 amino acids. Trimming took 5 bases from V and 2 from J, leaving 21 bases between them. As DNA, the CDR3 is TGTGCCAGTAGTTCTAACGTGGGGAGTACCGAGAACTATGGCTACACCTTC. Translated, it gives CASSSNVGSTENYGYTF. Full variable domain (outside the CDR3, taken from reference TRBV19 and TRBJ1-2): DGGITQSPKYLFRKEGQNVTLSCEQNLNHDAMYWYRQDPGQGLRLIYYSQIVNDFQKGDIAEGYSVSREKKESFPLTVTSAQKNPTAFYLCASSSNVGSTENYGYTFGSGTRLTVV.

The gene calls are TRBV19 and TRBJ1-1; possibly TRBD1 for D (6 bases). Germline V gives CDR1 LNHDA, CDR2 SQIVND (reference sequence). Between the trimmed V and J ends, which lost 6 bases and 4 bases, there was a span of 9 bases. This CDR3 has 12 amino acids. This chain's CDR3 is CASSTGPTEAFF. The CDR3 DNA is TGTGCCAGTAGCACAGGGCCCACTGAAGCTTTCTTT.

This rearrangement joins TRBV6-2 or TRBV6-3 to TRBJ2-7; 7 nucleotides align to TRBD2. From germline, CDR1 is MNHEY and CDR2 SVGEGT. This CDR3 comprises 14 residues. V dropped 1 base and J dropped 6; count of bases not matched to a gene: 6. This CDR3 reads CASSYWEGLAEQYF. DNA of the CDR3: TGTGCCAGCAGTTACTGGGAGGGGCTAGCCGAGCAGTACTTC.

This sequence joins TRBV28 and TRBJ2-7; TRBD1 matches at 7 bases. The length of the CDR3 is 15 residues. V dropped 7 bases and J dropped 2; count of bases not matched to a gene: 11. Per germline, CDR1 MDHEN and CDR2 SYDVKM. The CDR3 protein is CASKGANSATYEQYF. As DNA, the CDR3 is TGTGCCAGCAAGGGGGCCAACAGCGCTACCTACGAGCAGTACTTC.

The chain carries TRBV28 and TRBJ2-7; TRBD1 matches 8 bases. Germline-derived CDR1 and CDR2 are MDHEN and SYDVKM. Unmatched junction bases numbered 12, after V lost 5 bases and J lost 3 bases. The CDR3 length is 16 residues. The CDR3 sequence: CASSQVSGQGFYEQYF. CDR3 nucleotide sequence: TGTGCCAGCAGTCAAGTAAGTGGACAGGGCTTCTACGAGCAGTACTTC.

This rearrangement joins TRBV30 to TRBJ2-5; no definite D call. Trimming removed 8 bases from V and 4 bases from J, with 11 bases in between. The CDR3 sequence is 11 residues long. Per the germline V gene, CDR1 is GTSNPN and CDR2 is SVGIG (reference sequence). The CDR3 nucleotides read TGTGCCGGATCGAACAGAGAGACCCAGTACTTC. It is translated as CAGSNRETQYF.

This clone has only one observation. The V gene is TRBV5-1, the J gene TRBJ2-1, with 14 positions matching TRBD2. J gave up 7 bases and V 0 bases, and 3 bases lay outside the gene matches. Germline CDR1 and CDR2: SGHRS and YFSETQ. The CDR3 length is 16 residues. The DNA of the CDR3 is TGCGCCAGCAGCTTGGGGACTAGCGGGAGGTGGAATGAGCAGTTCTTC. Its translation is CASSLGTSGRWNEQFF.

The CDR3 nucleotides read TGTGCCATAGATGACAGGGCGGGCTACGAGCAGTACTTC. As protein: CAIDDRAGYEQYF. V usage is TRBV28 and J usage is TRBJ2-7; 7 bases match TRBD1. V was clipped by 10 bases and J by 3 bases; unmatched bases: 9. The CDR3 totals 13 residues. Germline loops: CDR1 MDHEN, CDR2 SYDVKM.

V usage is TRBV6-5 and J usage is TRBJ2-1; tentatively, D is TRBD2 (6 bases). Trimming pared 8 bases from V and 9 bases from J, leaving 8 bases between. This CDR3 region has 10 residues. Germline CDR1 and CDR2: MNHEY and SVGAGI. CDR3 sequence (DNA): TGTGCCAGCGTGGGGGGTGAGCAGTTCTTC. Translation gives CASVGGEQFF.